This TCR beta chain is from a study of blood T cells in healthy people across ages. Overall study: Capture via template switching afforded approximately one barcoded beta molecule per two T cells.

Whole-study results and caveats: The study found more naive CD4+ cells and higher diversity in long-lived than aged donors. The recorded TCR beta diversity per million T cells decreased in a roughly linear manner with age.

Combining a sample-barcoded 5' primer with a J-beta primer mix, a second PCR ran for roughly 6 to 11 cycles. Each cDNA molecule received a tag from a template-switch adaptor that had 12 random nucleotides. TCRdb re-derived calls from the 5' RACE reads in MiXCR, one entry per CDR3 protein. Here the sample spans around 800,000 distinct CDR3 sequences, around 62% being singletons. Germline CDR1 SGDLS, CDR2 YYNGEE. V shed 2 bases and J shed 4 bases, with 19 bases lying between them. This CDR3 has 16 residues. Only a few counts were recorded for this clonotype. Its target is not known. The chain carries TRBV9 and TRBJ2-7; D not certain. This receptor was obtained from a young man in good health. The sample comprised blood. CDR3 nucleotides: TGTGCCAGCAGCGTTAACCTCCCTATGGGGTCTTACGAGCAGTACTTC. This translates into CASSVNLPMGSYEQYF.